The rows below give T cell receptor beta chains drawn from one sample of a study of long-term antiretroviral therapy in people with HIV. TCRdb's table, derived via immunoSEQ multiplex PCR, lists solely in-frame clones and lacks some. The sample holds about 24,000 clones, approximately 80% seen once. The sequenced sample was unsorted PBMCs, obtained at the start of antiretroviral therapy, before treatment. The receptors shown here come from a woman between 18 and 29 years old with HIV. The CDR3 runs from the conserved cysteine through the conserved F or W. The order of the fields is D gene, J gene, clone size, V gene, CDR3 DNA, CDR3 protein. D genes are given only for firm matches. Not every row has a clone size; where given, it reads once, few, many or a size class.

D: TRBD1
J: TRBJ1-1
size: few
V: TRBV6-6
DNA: TGTGCCAGCAGTGCCTCGACAGGGGGTAGTGCTTTCTTT
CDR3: CASSASTGGSAFF

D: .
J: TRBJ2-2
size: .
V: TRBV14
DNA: TGTGCCAGCAGCCAAGATTTCGGGAACACCGGGGAGCTGTTTTTT
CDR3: CASSQDFGNTGELFF

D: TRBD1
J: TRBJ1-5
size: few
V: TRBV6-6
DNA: TGTGCCAGCTGGGACAGGTTCAATCAGCCCCAGCATTTT
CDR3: CASWDRFNQPQHF

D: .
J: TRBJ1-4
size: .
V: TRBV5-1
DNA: TGCGCCAGCAGCTTGGTCCCGGGTAATGAAAAACTGTTTTTT
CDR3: CASSLVPGNEKLFF

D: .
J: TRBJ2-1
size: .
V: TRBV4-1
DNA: TGCGCCAGCAGCCAAGATAAGGAAGGAAGGTCCGGGTTCTCCTACAATGAGCAGTTCTTC
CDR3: CASSQDKEGRSGFSYNEQFF

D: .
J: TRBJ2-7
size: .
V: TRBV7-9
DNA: TGTGCCAGCAGCTTCATCGACAGCTACGAGCAGTACTTC
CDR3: CASSFIDSYEQYF

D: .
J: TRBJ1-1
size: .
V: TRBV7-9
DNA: TGTGCCAGCAGCTCCCTCCCAGGTCTACAGGGTAAAACTGAAGCTTTCTTT
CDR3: CASSSLPGLQGKTEAFF

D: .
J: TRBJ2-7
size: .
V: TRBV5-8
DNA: TGTGCCAGCAGTTATCGGTTCTACGAGCAGTACTTC
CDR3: CASSYRFYEQYF

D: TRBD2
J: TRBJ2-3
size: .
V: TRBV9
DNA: TGTGCCAGCAGCGTAAGCGGGGAAACAGATACGCAGTATTTT
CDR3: CASSVSGETDTQYF

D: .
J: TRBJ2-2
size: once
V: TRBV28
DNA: TGTGCCAGCAGTTTAAGGCTGGGGGCGGGCACCGGGGAGCTGTTTTTT
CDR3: CASSLRLGAGTGELFF

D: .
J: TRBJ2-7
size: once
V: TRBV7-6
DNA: TGTGCCAGCAGCTCCGGGACCGCTGACGAGCAGTACTTC
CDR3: CASSSGTADEQYF

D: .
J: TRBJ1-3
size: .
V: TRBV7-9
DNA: TGTGCCAGCCTGTCGCTCTCTGGAAACACCATATATTTT
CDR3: CASLSLSGNTIYF

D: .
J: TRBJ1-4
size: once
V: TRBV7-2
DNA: TGTGCCAGCAGCCCCCAGGGCTTAGGAACTAATGAAAAACTGTTTTTT
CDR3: CASSPQGLGTNEKLFF

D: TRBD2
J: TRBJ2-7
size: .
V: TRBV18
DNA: TGTGCCAGCTCACCCGGACTAGCGGGAGTTATGGAGCAGTACTTC
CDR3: CASSPGLAGVMEQYF

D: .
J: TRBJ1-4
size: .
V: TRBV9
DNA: TGTGCCAGCAGCCCTCACCCCCCGGGGTACCGGGACAATAATGAAAAACTGTTTTTT
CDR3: CASSPHPPGYRDNNEKLFF

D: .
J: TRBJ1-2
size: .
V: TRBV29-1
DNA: TGCAGCGTTGTAGGAGGCACGGGCGGCTACACCTTC
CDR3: CSVVGGTGGYTF

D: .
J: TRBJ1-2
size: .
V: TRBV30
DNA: TGTGCCTGCGAGATGAATGGAGATGGCTACACCTTC
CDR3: CACEMNGDGYTF

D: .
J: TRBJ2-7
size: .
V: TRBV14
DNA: TGTGCCAGCAGCTCCGGGACACCCCCCTACGAGCAGTACTTC
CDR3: CASSSGTPPYEQYF

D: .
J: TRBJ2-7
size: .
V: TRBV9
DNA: TGTGCCAGCAGCGTAGGAGACGGACCCTACGAGCAGTACTTC
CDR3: CASSVGDGPYEQYF

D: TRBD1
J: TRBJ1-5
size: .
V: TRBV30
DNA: TGTGCCTGGAGTGTAGCAGGGGGCTATCAGCCCCAGCATTTT
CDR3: CAWSVAGGYQPQHF

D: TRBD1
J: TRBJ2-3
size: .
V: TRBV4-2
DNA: TGTGCCAGCAGCCCGGGATTGACAGGGGTACCAGATACGCAGTATTTT
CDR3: CASSPGLTGVPDTQYF

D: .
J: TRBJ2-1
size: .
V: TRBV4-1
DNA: TGCGCCAGCAGCCAAGATCCCGACAGTTCGATCTACAATGAGCAGTTCTTC
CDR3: CASSQDPDSSIYNEQFF

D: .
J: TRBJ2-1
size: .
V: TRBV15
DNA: TGTGCCACCAGCAGAGCGGACAATCGCGAAGGAAATGAGCAGTTCTTC
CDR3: CATSRADNREGNEQFF

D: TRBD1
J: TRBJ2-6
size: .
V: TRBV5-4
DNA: TGTGCCAGCAGCCCTCCTTCCGGGACAGGGAACGACTCTGGGGCCAACGTCCTGACTTTC
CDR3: CASSPPSGTGNDSGANVLTF

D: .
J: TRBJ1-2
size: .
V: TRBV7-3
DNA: TGTGCCAGCAGCCGAACAGTGGTGGACGGCTACACCTTC
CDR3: CASSRTVVDGYTF

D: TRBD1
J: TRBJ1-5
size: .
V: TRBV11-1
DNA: TGTGCCAGCAGCTTAGGGGACAGGGGCGGGAATAGCAATCAGCCCCAGCATTTT
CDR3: CASSLGDRGGNSNQPQHF

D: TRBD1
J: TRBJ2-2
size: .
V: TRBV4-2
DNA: TGTGCCAGCAGCCAAGGTTCCTGGACAGGGAACACCGGGGAGCTGTTTTTT
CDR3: CASSQGSWTGNTGELFF

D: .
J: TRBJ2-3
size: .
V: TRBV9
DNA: TGTGCCAGCAGCGTAGGAGTGGATAGCACAGATACGCAGTATTTT
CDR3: CASSVGVDSTDTQYF

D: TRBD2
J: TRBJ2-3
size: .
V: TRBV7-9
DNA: TGTGCCAGCAGCCTGGGGAGCGGGATCTCAGATACGCAGTATTTT
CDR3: CASSLGSGISDTQYF